This TCR beta chain was profiled in a study of blood T cell repertoires in COVID-19 (TCRdb year 2020). Concerning the study at large: Samples from collaborators originated in the United States, Italy and Spain and spanned both the acute and convalescent phases of COVID-19. The material from the prospective study consisted of cDNA or gDNA derived from T cells, B-cell-depleted T cells, or PBMCs. Subjects who had been exposed to COVID-19, were actively infected with it, or had recovered from it provided the deeply sampled blood TCRbeta repertoires that made up the dataset. A freely available public database, intended as a resource for researchers studying the immune response to SARS-CoV-2, is where the repertoires were released. Samples were obtained from the ongoing ImmuneRACE study (first 160 participants) and from roughly 1,300 subjects provided by 6 global collaborators. Nearly every sample came with metadata listing a de-identified subject ID, COVID-19 status, age in years and sex. Where HLA class I and class II types were available, the types were taken from metadata supplied by the sample provider, not from assay-based typing.

Collaborating institutions collected whole blood in K2EDTA tubes following their own protocols. For TCRbeta analysis, collaborator samples were shipped as frozen whole blood, as isolated PBMCs, or as DNA extracted from either sample type. The paper's findings and limits, for the study overall: The quantity of clinical and demographic metadata differed by source and by participant and was supplied without curation.

Turning to this clone: There is no known antigen for this receptor. Base quality data are lacking; no much larger clone is found one base away.

From the germline V gene, CDR1 is MDHEN and CDR2 is SYDVKM. Cut back by 1 base and 0 bases, the V and J ends lie 10 bases apart. From cysteine to phenylalanine, the CDR3 is 17 amino acids long. Of all the DNA, just the CDR3 is kept, 51 bases in frame from base 1. TCRbeta CDR3 regions were amplified from genomic DNA using the immunoSEQ Assay, a bias-controlled multiplex PCR. From the authors' description of their analysis: Nucleated cell counts per sample were estimated from amplification of reference gene primers within the assay. Sequence reads were collapsed and filtered to measure the absolute abundance of every unique TCRbeta CDR3 rearrangement. Productive Simpson clonality was computed per sample as the square root of Simpson's diversity index over productive rearrangements. The source is immuneACCESS, and TCRdb retained only in-frame sequences with V and J called. Part of the clones is not carried over; for the studies checked, unresolved V genes explain less than half of this, and the remainder is unexplained. V and J calls and clone size follow that table, whereas D and trimming were derived from the DNA. The sample has around 150,000 clones on record, about 80% of them singletons. The ten largest clones represent roughly 2.2% of the sample.

This sequence uses TRBV28 and TRBJ1-6; no D segment can be confidently identified. Specimen: peripheral blood. This clonotype was sampled from a man aged 65-85 years with acute or convalescent COVID-19. CDR3 reads: CASSLSPTSSYNSPLHF. The sequenced DNA: TGTGCCAGCAGTTTATCTCCCACCAGCTCCTATAATTCACCCCTCCACTTT.